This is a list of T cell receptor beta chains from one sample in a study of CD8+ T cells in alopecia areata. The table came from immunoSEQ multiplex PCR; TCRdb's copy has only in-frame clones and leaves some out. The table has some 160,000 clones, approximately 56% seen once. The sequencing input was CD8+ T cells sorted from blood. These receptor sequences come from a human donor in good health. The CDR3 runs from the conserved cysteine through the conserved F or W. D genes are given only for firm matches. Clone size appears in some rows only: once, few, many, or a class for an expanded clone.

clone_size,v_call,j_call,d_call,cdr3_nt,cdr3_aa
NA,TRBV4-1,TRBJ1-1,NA,TGCGCCAGTCGCACTACCACTGAAGCTTTCTTT,CASRTTTEAFF
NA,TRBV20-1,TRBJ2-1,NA,TGCAGTGCTAGATATGGGGGTGAGCAGTTCTTC,CSARYGGEQFF
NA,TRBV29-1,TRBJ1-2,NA,TGCAGCGTTTTCGCGGGGGCGGGTGGCTACACCTTC,CSVFAGAGGYTF
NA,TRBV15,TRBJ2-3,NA,TGTGCCACCGCGGACGGGAGCACAGATACGCAGTATTTT,CATADGSTDTQYF
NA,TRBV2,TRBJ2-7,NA,TGTGCCAGCAGAGAACCCGGGGCTGGCCACGAGCAGTACTTC,CASREPGAGHEQYF
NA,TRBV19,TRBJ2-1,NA,TGTGCCAGTAGTATACCCGGGGAGCAGTTCTTC,CASSIPGEQFF
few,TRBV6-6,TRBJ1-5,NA,TGTGCCACCTCTTGGACAGCGGGCAATCAGCCCCAGCATTTT,CATSWTAGNQPQHF
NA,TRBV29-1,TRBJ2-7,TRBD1,TGCAGCGTTGCAGGACAGGGGGCCCTCTACGAGCAGTACTTC,CSVAGQGALYEQYF
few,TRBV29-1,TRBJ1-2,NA,TGCAGCGTTGTTACGCGCGATGGCTACACCTTC,CSVVTRDGYTF
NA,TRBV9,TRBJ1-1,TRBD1,TGTGCCAGCAGCTCCGGGACAGGGGGAACTGAAGCTTTCTTT,CASSSGTGGTEAFF
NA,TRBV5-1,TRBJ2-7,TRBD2,TGCGCCAGCAGCCCTCGGGGGGGCAACTACGAGCAGTACTTC,CASSPRGGNYEQYF
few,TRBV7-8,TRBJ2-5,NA,TGTGCCAGCAGCTTAGACTTCTTCCAAGAGACCCAGTACTTC,CASSLDFFQETQYF
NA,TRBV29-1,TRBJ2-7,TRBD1,TGCAGCGTTGAAGGAAGGGACAGCAACTACGAGCAGTACTTC,CSVEGRDSNYEQYF
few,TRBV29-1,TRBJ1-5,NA,TGCAGCGTTGGAGGGGTCGACAATCAGCCCCAGCATTTT,CSVGGVDNQPQHF
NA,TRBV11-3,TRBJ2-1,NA,TGTGCCAGCAGCTCCTCTATCCGCCCCTACAATGAGCAGTTCTTC,CASSSSIRPYNEQFF
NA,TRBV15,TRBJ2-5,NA,TGTGCCACCAGTCCCGAGGGTTTAGAGACCCAGTACTTC,CATSPEGLETQYF
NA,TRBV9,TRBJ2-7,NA,TGTGCCAGCAGCCCCATCCTCATGGGCCACGAGCAGTACTTC,CASSPILMGHEQYF
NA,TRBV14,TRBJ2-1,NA,TGTGCCAGCAAGAGGGACTCCGGGGGCAATGAGCAGTTCTTC,CASKRDSGGNEQFF
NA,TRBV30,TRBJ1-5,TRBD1,TGTGCCTGGAGTCCCGCCGATCCAGGGGGGAATCAGCCCCAGCATTTT,CAWSPADPGGNQPQHF
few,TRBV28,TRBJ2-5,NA,TGTGCCAGCAGTTTTGTATCAGGCGGGGAGACCCAGTACTTC,CASSFVSGGETQYF
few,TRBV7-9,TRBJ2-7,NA,TGTGCCAGCAGCGCCCCATCGGTTTACTACGAGCAGTACTTC,CASSAPSVYYEQYF
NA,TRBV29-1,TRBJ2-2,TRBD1,TGCAGCGTGAACAGGGGCACCGGGGAGCTGTTTTTT,CSVNRGTGELFF
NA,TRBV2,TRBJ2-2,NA,TGTGCCAGCAGTAATTCGCCCAGTGGGGACACCGGGGAGCTGTTTTTT,CASSNSPSGDTGELFF
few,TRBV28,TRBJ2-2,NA,TGTGCCAGCAGTTTCGGGGGCTGGGGAACCGGGGAGCTGTTTTTT,CASSFGGWGTGELFF
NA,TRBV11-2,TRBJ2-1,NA,TGTGCCAGCAGCTTAGTACCTAACAATGAGCAGTTCTTC,CASSLVPNNEQFF
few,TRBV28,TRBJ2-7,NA,TGTGCCAGCAGTATCACCTACGAGCAGTACTTC,CASSITYEQYF
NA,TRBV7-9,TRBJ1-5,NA,TGTGCCAGCAGCCAAACCGGGGGGGGCAGCAATCAGCCCCAGCATTTT,CASSQTGGGSNQPQHF